The entry below gives a single TCR beta chain sequence along with its context. The antigen is not known. CDR3 length: 14 amino acids. The germline gives CDR1 MGHDK, CDR2 SYGVNS. V was cut by 3 bases and J by 8 bases, with 14 bases left in between. With 60 Vbeta and 13 Jbeta primers, the PCR was carried out. TCRdb's table, derived via immunoSEQ multiplex PCR, lists solely in-frame clones and lacks some. The sample data list under 200,000 clones. This sample is part of a study of cytomegalovirus exposure and HLA in healthy donors. Overall study results and limits: Association of a missense DCLRE1C variant with TCR beta V- and J-gene trimming was reported in a later analysis. Confirmation in vitro established that three CMV-associated chains were specific for CMV antigens. Upon later analysis, TCR association rates were observed to vary by HLA locus, being highest for DRB1 and lowest for HLA-C.

The sequence derives from a man aged 25 to 40 in good health and CMV-seronegative. Specimen: PBMCs. The chain carries TRBV25-1 and TRBJ2-4; a possible D gene is TRBD2 (7 bases). CDR3 region: CASSDQRGGDIQYF. The CDR3 DNA reads as TGTGCCAGCAGTGACCAGAGAGGGGGGGACATTCAGTACTTC.